The 32 T cell receptor beta chains below were found in one sample sequenced in a study of blood T cell repertoires in COVID-19. Sequencing used immunoSEQ multiplex PCR; TCRdb keeps in-frame clones, though not all of them. This table holds some 200,000 clones, 85% to 90% found once. The sequencing input was PBMCs or T cells enriched from blood (not recorded which). The origin of the receptors is a woman between 18 and 30 years old in a cohort exposed to, infected with or recovered from COVID-19 (not recorded which).

The chain links TRBV4-1 to TRBJ2-1; tentative D call: TRBD2 (6 bases). Germline V gene data show CDR1 as MGHRA and CDR2 as YSYEKL. This CDR3 is built from 19 residues. Between the trimmed V and J ends, which lost 1 base and 2 bases, there was a span of 21 bases. The CDR3 bases are TGCGCCAGCAGCCAAGGGAGGCTGCGGACTACTCATCCCTACAATGAGCAGTTCTTC. Translated: CASSQGRLRTTHPYNEQFF.

This sequence joins TRBV27 and TRBJ1-1; D might be TRBD1 (6 bases). Germline-derived CDR1 and CDR2 are MNHEY and SMNVEV (reference sequence). The CDR3 has 17 residues. V lost 0 bases, J lost 4 bases, and 18 bases lay in between. The CDR3 region is CASSLSMGGRVATEAFF. The CDR3, as DNA: TGTGCCAGCAGTTTATCGATGGGGGGGCGCGTGGCCACTGAAGCTTTCTTT.

This chain uses TRBV5-1 with TRBJ1-2, with D perhaps TRBD1 (6 bases). Germline values: CDR1 SGHRS, CDR2 YFSETQ. Trimming took 0 bases from V and 5 from J, leaving 8 bases between them. This CDR3 spans 13 amino acids. The CDR3 bases are TGCGCCAGCAGCTTGGATACAGGGTATGGCTACACCTTC. It specifies CASSLDTGYGYTF.

This clone occurred a few times. V usage is TRBV5-1 and J usage is TRBJ2-2; TRBD1 agrees at 8 bases. Looked up from germline, CDR1 is SGHRS and CDR2 is YFSETQ. This CDR3 region has 13 residues. The V gene end was trimmed by 7 bases and the J gene end by 2 bases; junction bases not matched to a gene: 1. DNA for the CDR3: TGCGCCAGCGACAGGGGCAACACCGGGGAGCTGTTTTTT. This gives the protein CASDRGNTGELFF.

This chain uses TRBV5-1 with TRBJ1-2; 7 positions match TRBD1. V trimming: 0 bases; J trimming: 5 bases; junction bases outside the gene matches: 7. The CDR3 contains 15 residues. Germline V CDR1 and CDR2: SGHRS, YFSETQ. In DNA, the CDR3 is TGCGCCAGCAGCTTGGGCGACAGGGAAGGGTATGGCTACACCTTC. Its translation is CASSLGDREGYGYTF.

V is TRBV6-5 and J is TRBJ2-1; 9 bases map to TRBD2. The germline CDR1 and CDR2 sequences are MNHEY and SVGAGI. This CDR3 has 15 residues. V lost 2 bases, J lost 8 bases, and 7 bases stayed unmatched. The CDR3 spells CASSYRAGGAHEQFF. CDR3 DNA: TGTGCCAGCAGTTACAGGGCGGGGGGGGCCCATGAGCAGTTCTTC.

The chain carries TRBV6-5 and TRBJ1-2; perhaps TRBD1 as D (6 bases). Germline V CDR1 and CDR2: MNHEY, SVGAGI. With 2 bases removed from V and 2 bases from J, the gap between germline ends came to 9 bases. The CDR3 loop spans 14 amino acids. This CDR3 is CASSYNRENYGYTF. The DNA for the CDR3 is TGTGCCAGCAGTTACAACAGGGAGAACTATGGCTACACCTTC.

CDR3 in DNA: TGTGCCAGCAGCAAAACGGGGGGCGAGAATCAGCCCCAGCATTTT. This translates into CASSKTGGENQPQHF. This chain connects TRBV9 to TRBJ1-5, with D possibly TRBD1 on 6 matching bases. This CDR3 contains 15 residues. Germline CDR1 and CDR2: SGDLS and YYNGEE. The V gene lost 4 bases and the J gene lost 4 bases, with 15 bases spanning the gap.

The chain combines TRBV6-2 or TRBV6-3 with TRBJ2-1; 13 bases map to TRBD2. Trimming at V came to 6 bases and at J to 7 bases, leaving 9 bases not matched to a gene. This CDR3 is 16 amino acids long. Germline loops: CDR1 MNHEY, CDR2 SVGEGT. The CDR3 DNA reads as TGTGCCAGCAGCCCTAGGACTAGCGGGAGACGGAATGAGCAGTTCTTC. The encoded protein is CASSPRTSGRRNEQFF.

The chain employs TRBV6-5 and TRBJ2-1, with a weak D call TRBD2 (7 bases). The CDR3 totals 15 residues. V was clipped by 5 bases and J by 4 bases, with 15 bases between them. Per the germline V gene, CDR1 is MNHEY and CDR2 is SVGAGI. The CDR3 here is CASSTLGGPYNEQFF. DNA for the CDR3: TGTGCCAGCAGTACCCTCGGGGGGCCTTACAATGAGCAGTTCTTC.

This chain joins TRBV7-6 and TRBJ1-3, with D maybe TRBD1 (6 bases). Trimming cost V 0 bases and J 2 bases, with 14 bases left between them. Germline V gene data show CDR1 as SGHVS and CDR2 as FNYEAQ. The CDR3 has 17 residues. The CDR3 reads CASSLAGGGAPGNTIYF. DNA for the CDR3: TGTGCCAGCAGCTTAGCTGGCGGGGGCGCCCCTGGAAACACCATATATTTT.

This clone was counted a single time. The chain employs TRBV2 and TRBJ1-2; TRBD1 agrees at 7 bases. The ends lost 8 bases at V and 4 bases at J; junction bases unmatched: 7. The CDR3 totals 13 residues. Germline CDR1 reads SNHLY; CDR2 reads FYNNEI. The CDR3 DNA sequence: TGTGCCAGCTCCAATTCAGGGGGCTATGGCTACACCTTC. Its protein is CASSNSGGYGYTF.

This chain joins TRBV2 and TRBJ2-1; 7 bases match TRBD2. V shed 4 bases, J shed 8 bases, and the junction held 2 bases outside the gene matches. Germline-derived CDR1 and CDR2 are SNHLY and FYNNEI. CDR3 size: 12 residues. The CDR3 reads CASSGEGHEQFF. The CDR3 DNA follows: TGTGCCAGCAGTGGGGAGGGCCATGAGCAGTTCTTC.

The V and J genes are TRBV7-3 and TRBJ2-1; 8 positions match TRBD2. V lost 5 bases to trimming and J lost 6 bases; unmatched junction nucleotides: 9. This CDR3 has 15 amino acids. The germline gives CDR1 SGHTA, CDR2 FQGTGA. CDR3 in DNA: TGTGCCAGCAGCCTCACAGCGGGAGAGGTCAATGAGCAGTTCTTC. Amino acid sequence: CASSLTAGEVNEQFF.

The chain employs TRBV28 and TRBJ2-3, with TRBD2 identical over 8 bases. Germline V gene lookup returns CDR1 MDHEN and CDR2 SYDVKM. V lost 11 bases, J lost 5 bases, and 21 bases stayed unmatched. This CDR3 spans 17 amino acids. The CDR3: CAAPPPYGGAGGDTQYF. The DNA of the CDR3 is TGTGCCGCACCCCCCCCCTACGGGGGGGCCGGTGGAGATACGCAGTATTTT.

The rearrangement uses TRBV27 and TRBJ1-1, with D perhaps TRBD1 (5 bases). V gave up 5 bases and J gave up 7 bases, with 11 bases separating them. Germline-derived CDR1 and CDR2 are MNHEY and SMNVEV (reference sequence). The CDR3 covers 12 residues. CDR3 loop: CASSPMGGEAFF. In nucleotides, the CDR3 is TGTGCCAGCAGTCCCATGGGGGGTGAAGCTTTCTTT.

The rearrangement uses TRBV19 and TRBJ2-1, with a possible D match to TRBD2 (5 bases). The germline V gene has CDR1 LNHDA and CDR2 SQIVND (reference sequence). CDR3 length equals 14 residues. Trimming shortened V by 8 bases and J by 5 bases, and 16 bases separated the two germline ends. The CDR3 is CASGESLAHNEQFF. For the CDR3, the DNA is TGTGCCAGTGGGGAGAGCCTAGCTCACAATGAGCAGTTCTTC.

This clone appeared a few times. This rearrangement joins TRBV15 to TRBJ2-2; D gene uncertain. CDR1 is LNHNV and CDR2 is YYDKDF in the germline V gene (reference sequence). The germline V and J ends were trimmed by 4 bases and 3 bases, with 9 bases remaining between them. This CDR3 contains 14 residues. Here the CDR3 reads CATSTHPDTGELFF. For the CDR3, the DNA is TGTGCCACCAGCACCCACCCGGACACCGGGGAGCTGTTTTTT.

This chain connects TRBV6-5 to TRBJ2-7; 8 bases agree with TRBD1. CDR3 length: 15 residues. Germline CDR1 reads MNHEY; CDR2 reads SVGAGI. V trimming: 7 bases; J trimming: 1 base; junction bases outside the gene matches: 9. The CDR3 sequence is CASTLDRVESYEQYF. The CDR3 DNA sequence: TGTGCCAGCACCTTGGACAGGGTGGAGTCCTACGAGCAGTACTTC.

This clone was picked up a small number of times. The V gene is TRBV9, the J gene TRBJ1-4; 8 nucleotides agree with TRBD1. The CDR3 runs 15 residues. CDR1 and CDR2 from the germline V gene are SGDLS and YYNGEE. V was clipped by 4 bases and J by 7 bases; unmatched bases: 9. In nucleotides, the CDR3 is TGTGCCAGCAGCCGGTCCAATGACAGGGGTGAAAAACTGTTTTTT. Its translation is CASSRSNDRGEKLFF.

This sequence joins TRBV12-3 or TRBV12-4 and TRBJ1-5; D might be TRBD1 (5 bases). The CDR3 totals 13 residues. V was clipped by 5 bases and J by 3 bases, with 8 bases between them. CDR3 residues: CASSPQVNQPQHF. CDR3 DNA sequence: TGTGCCAGCAGTCCACAGGTCAATCAGCCCCAGCATTTT.

The CDR3 protein is CASSWGEASNEQFF. CDR3 DNA sequence: TGTGCCAGCAGTTGGGGGGAGGCTAGCAATGAGCAGTTCTTC. This chain joins TRBV7-9 and TRBJ2-1; D might be TRBD2 (6 bases). There are 14 residues in the CDR3. CDR1 and CDR2 from the germline V gene are SEHNR and FQNEAQ (reference sequence). The V and J ends lost 6 bases and 6 bases respectively, with 15 bases between them. Drawing the rest from reference TRBV7-9 and TRBJ2-1, the complete variable domain is DTGVSQNPRHKITKRGQNVTFRCDPISEHNRLYWYRQTLGQGPEFLTYFQNEAQLEKSRLLSDRFSAERPKGSFSTLEIQRTEQGDSAMYLCASSWGEASNEQFFGPGTRLTVL.

The CDR3 is CASSTTRAHTQYF. The CDR3 coding sequence is TGTGCCAGCAGCACCACGCGCGCCCATACGCAGTATTTT. The chain combines TRBV7-3 with TRBJ2-3, with D hard to call. The V end was cut by 5 bases, the J end by 7 bases, with 13 bases between. Germline V CDR1 and CDR2: SGHTA, FQGTGA. This CDR3 region has 13 residues.

V is TRBV5-1 and J is TRBJ2-1, with 7 bases fitting TRBD2. Germline V gene lookup returns CDR1 SGHRS and CDR2 YFSETQ. Trimming at V came to 0 bases and at J to 10 bases, leaving 10 bases not matched to a gene. The CDR3 has 15 residues. CDR3 in DNA: TGCGCCAGCAGCTTGGGGGAGGGAGCGGGGTACGAGCAGTTCTTC. It specifies CASSLGEGAGYEQFF.

The chain links TRBV6-4 to TRBJ1-2; maybe TRBD1 (5 bases). Germline CDR1 is MRHNA and CDR2 is SNTAGT. The CDR3 contains 14 residues. Deletions cut 2 bases from V and 8 bases from J, with 15 bases between. The CDR3 DNA reads as TGTGCCAGCAGTGACCGAGGGACGGCGGGGGGCTACACCTTC. This translates into CASSDRGTAGGYTF.

The V call is TRBV28, the J call TRBJ1-3; the D is unclear. Germline assignment: CDR1 MDHEN and CDR2 SYDVKM. This CDR3 comprises 14 residues. The germline V and J ends were trimmed by 1 base and 0 bases, with 4 bases remaining between them. The DNA for the CDR3 is TGTGCCAGCAGTTTATCCAACTCTGGAAACACCATATATTTT. Translated, it gives CASSLSNSGNTIYF.

V gene TRBV11-2 combines with J gene TRBJ2-4; tentative D call: TRBD1 (6 bases). This CDR3 is built from 15 residues. Germline V gene data show CDR1 as SGHAT and CDR2 as FQNNGV. Trimming took off 6 bases at V and 1 base at J, with 13 bases between the two ends. The CDR3 bases are TGTGCCAGCAGATGGAACAGGGCGGCCAAAAACATTCAGTACTTC. Translation: CASRWNRAAKNIQYF. Variable domain in full (rest from reference TRBV11-2 and TRBJ2-4): EAGVAQSPRYKIIEKRQSVAFWCNPISGHATLYWYQQILGQGPKLLIQFQNNGVVDDSQLPKDRFSAERLKGVDSTLKIQPAKLEDSAVYLCASRWNRAAKNIQYFGAGTRLSVL.

This sequence joins TRBV19 and TRBJ1-1; TRBD1 is a possible D gene (5 bases). Trimming took 5 bases from V and 4 from J, leaving 17 bases between them. The CDR3 runs 15 residues. Germline V gene lookup returns CDR1 LNHDA and CDR2 SQIVND (reference sequence). Here the CDR3 reads CASSAGTAEGTEAFF. CDR3 DNA: TGTGCCAGTAGTGCCGGGACGGCGGAGGGCACTGAAGCTTTCTTT.

The sample holds one count of this clone. V gene TRBV13 combines with J gene TRBJ2-2, with 7 bases that match TRBD2. Germline trimming cut 5 bases from V and 2 bases from J; bases unmatched to any gene: 5. The CDR3 is 15 residues long. CDR1 and CDR2 (germline): PRHDT, FYEKMQ (reference sequence). The CDR3 nucleotides are TGTGCCAGCAGCAGTCCGGGACTAAACACCGGGGAGCTGTTTTTT. It encodes CASSSPGLNTGELFF.

The chain combines TRBV29-1 with TRBJ2-1; D possibly corresponds to TRBD2 (6 bases). This CDR3 contains 16 residues. Trimming cost V 7 bases and J 5 bases, with 24 bases left between them. Germline assignment: CDR1 SQVTM and CDR2 ANQGSEA. The CDR3 coding sequence is TGCAGCGCTCGGCTCGCGGGGATCAAACTTAACAATGAGCAGTTCTTC. It specifies CSARLAGIKLNNEQFF.

This chain joins TRBV28 and TRBJ2-5; D is uncertain. The CDR3 is 16 residues long. Trimming took 6 bases from V and 3 from J, leaving 20 bases between them. CDR1 is MDHEN, CDR2 SYDVKM, per germline. The CDR3, as DNA: TGTGCCAGCAGCTTTTATAGTAGAGTCGCGAAAGAGACCCAGTACTTC. This sequence encodes CASSFYSRVAKETQYF.

The rearrangement links TRBV15 to TRBJ1-4; TRBD1 matches 7 bases. This CDR3 is 16 amino acids long. V lost 0 bases, J lost 5 bases, and 6 bases stayed unmatched. Germline CDR1 LNHNV, CDR2 YYDKDF (reference sequence). The CDR3, as DNA: TGTGCCACCAGCAGAGAGTCGACAGGGATAAATGAAAAACTGTTTTTT. It translates to CATSRESTGINEKLFF.